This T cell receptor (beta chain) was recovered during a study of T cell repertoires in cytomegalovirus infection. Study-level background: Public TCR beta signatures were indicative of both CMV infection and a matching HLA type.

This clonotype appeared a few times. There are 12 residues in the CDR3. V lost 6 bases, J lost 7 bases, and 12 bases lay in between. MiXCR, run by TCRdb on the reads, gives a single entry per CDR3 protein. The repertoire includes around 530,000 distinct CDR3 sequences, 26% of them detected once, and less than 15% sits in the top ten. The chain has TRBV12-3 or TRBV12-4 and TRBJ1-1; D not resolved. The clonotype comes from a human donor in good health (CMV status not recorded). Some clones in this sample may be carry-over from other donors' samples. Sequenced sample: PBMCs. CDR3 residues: CASRMTTIEAFF. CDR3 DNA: TGTGCCAGCAGGATGACCACCATTGAAGCTTTCTTT.